These T cell receptor beta chains were read from a single sample in a study of T cell responses to AZD1222 COVID-19 vaccine. Sequencing was performed with immunoSEQ multiplex PCR; in TCRdb, only in-frame clones are kept and a portion is missing. The repertoire holds roughly 80,000 clones, with about nine tenths as singletons. Sample: peripheral blood, taken on day 0 of MenACWY control vaccination. Receptors were obtained from an adult in good health. The conserved cysteine and the conserved F or W are not part of the CDR3 here. A D gene is named only where the DNA matches it firmly. Rows give clone size only sometimes, using once, few, many, or a class for an expanded clone.

clone_size d_call j_call v_call cdr3_aa
. . TRBJ1-1 TRBV7-9 ASSRQDLNTEAF
. TRBD2 TRBJ2-3 TRBV30 AKLAGGTDTQY
. TRBD1 TRBJ2-6 TRBV19 ASRGQESGANVLT
. . TRBJ2-2 TRBV5-5 ASSLGELAGELF
once . TRBJ1-5 TRBV19 ASSPGALSNQPQH
. . TRBJ1-4 TRBV27 VSKARAATNEKLF
. TRBD2 TRBJ2-3 TRBV24-1 ATSDSGGADTQY
. TRBD2 TRBJ2-1 TRBV10-3 AVKTSRDYNGQF
. TRBD1 TRBJ1-1 TRBV6-5 ASSTGTGRTEAF
. TRBD1 TRBJ1-5 TRBV5-4 ASSLYPPGQGGNQPQH
. . TRBJ2-7 TRBV5-6 ASSLRGFITYEQY
. . TRBJ1-2 TRBV12-3/TRBV12-4 ASSLGLNYGYT
. . TRBJ2-3 TRBV10-3 AILEQDTDTQY
. . TRBJ2-7 TRBV10-3 AISDNSYEQY
. . TRBJ1-6 TRBV3-1/TRBV3-2 ASSQGDTASPLH
. . TRBJ2-1 TRBV12-3/TRBV12-4 ASISGVNEQF
. . TRBJ2-7 TRBV28 ASSFGSNTYEQY
. . TRBJ2-7 TRBV27 ASRGAATYEQY
. . TRBJ1-5 TRBV10-3 AISAVENQPQH
. TRBD1 TRBJ1-1 TRBV27 ASSLTQTGQGARNTEAF
. . TRBJ2-7 TRBV6-5 ASSLSIGTLPNEQY
. TRBD2 TRBJ2-2 TRBV15 ATSRAGGPNSGELF
. . TRBJ1-4 TRBV6-5 ASRTEVGGGELF
. . TRBJ1-1 TRBV7-9 ASSGLGAGTEAF
. TRBD1 TRBJ1-1 TRBV14 ASSQTLLGRGDTEAF
. . TRBJ1-2 TRBV18 ASSQREGSGYT
. . TRBJ1-1 TRBV6-6 ASSFRGNTEAF
. . TRBJ1-4 TRBV7-2 ASSPRVLRVGEKLF
. . TRBJ1-6 TRBV9 ASSEDSYNSPLH
. . TRBJ2-3 TRBV9 ASSVEIRGDTQY
. . TRBJ1-1 TRBV19 ASSIDPGYSATEAF
once . TRBJ1-5 TRBV5-1 ASSLDTNSNQPQH
. . TRBJ2-4 TRBV14 ASSLTGKAKNIQY
. . TRBJ1-5 TRBV5-6 ASSQAFSNQPQH
. . TRBJ2-7 TRBV11-2 ASSSYYEQY
. . TRBJ1-4 TRBV2 ASSLPGVDEKLF
. TRBD2 TRBJ2-5 TRBV7-2 ASSFAGGPETQY
. . TRBJ2-7 TRBV3-1/TRBV3-2 ASSQDPPGAPSEQY
. TRBD2 TRBJ2-1 TRBV29-1 SVEGTSGTNYNEQF
. . TRBJ1-2 TRBV5-4 ASSLETPRDGYT
. . TRBJ1-1 TRBV28 ASSLWIGNTEAF
. TRBD1 TRBJ1-2 TRBV9 ASSVAAQGDGYT
. TRBD1 TRBJ1-5 TRBV2 ASGGQQNQPQH
once TRBD2 TRBJ2-7 TRBV7-2 ASSYGTSSYEQY
. . TRBJ1-4 TRBV7-9 ASSFFGVNEKLF
. . TRBJ2-1 TRBV4-1 ASSPSTAYNEQF
. . TRBJ1-1 TRBV6-5 ASSLTGGYTEAF
. . TRBJ1-3 TRBV19 ASDWGNTIY
once . TRBJ2-7 TRBV6-5 ASRPQEGSYEQY
. . TRBJ1-4 TRBV24-1 ATSDPRRDTHEKLF
. . TRBJ2-2 TRBV7-3 ASSLTGELF
. . TRBJ2-2 TRBV6-6 ASSYSSGRTGELF
. . TRBJ2-7 TRBV2 ASWGRPYEQY
few . TRBJ2-1 TRBV7-6 ASSLDRDPVVSYNEQF
. . TRBJ1-4 TRBV27 ASSFGSDTTNEKLF
. . TRBJ1-2 TRBV5-6 ASSWARGNSPYGYT
. TRBD1 TRBJ2-6 TRBV6-2/TRBV6-3 ASSRRQGAQGANVLT